The entry that follows covers one TCR beta chain sequence. These data belong to a study of cytomegalovirus exposure and HLA in healthy donors. Primers for the PCR totalled 60 Vbeta and 13 Jbeta. Profiling relied on immunoSEQ multiplex PCR, and the TCRdb table lists in-frame clones only, not all of them. The sample records around 140,000 clones, approximately 80% being singletons. The germline gives CDR1 PRHDT, CDR2 FYEKMQ (reference sequence). V shed 3 bases and J 5 bases; nucleotides not matched to a gene: 6. This CDR3 spans 14 amino acids. This TCR was recovered from a woman aged 18-29 years in good health and CMV-seropositive. Material for sequencing was PBMCs. The chain carries TRBV13 and TRBJ2-5, with 7 bases fitting TRBD2. This CDR3 is CASSFMGLMETQYF. As DNA, the CDR3 is TGTGCCAGCAGCTTCATGGGACTAATGGAGACCCAGTACTTC.